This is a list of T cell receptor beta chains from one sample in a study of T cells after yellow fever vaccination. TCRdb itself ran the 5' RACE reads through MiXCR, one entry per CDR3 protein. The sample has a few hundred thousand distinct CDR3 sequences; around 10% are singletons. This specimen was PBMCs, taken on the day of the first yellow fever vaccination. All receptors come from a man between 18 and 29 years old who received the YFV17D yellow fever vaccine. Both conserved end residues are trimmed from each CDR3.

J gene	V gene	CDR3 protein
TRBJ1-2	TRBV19	ATTGGLPFNYGYT
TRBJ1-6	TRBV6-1	ASQGHLDSPLH
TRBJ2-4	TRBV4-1	ASSQDMTAALLAKNIQY
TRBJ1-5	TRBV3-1	ASSETSGGPQH
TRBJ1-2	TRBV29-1	SVEEADYGYT
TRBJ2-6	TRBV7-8	ASSASSGGSGANVLT
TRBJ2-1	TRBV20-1	SASMVGEQF
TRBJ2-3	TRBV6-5	ASSYLAGAITDTQY
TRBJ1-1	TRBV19	ASSASFGQAVRAGTEAF
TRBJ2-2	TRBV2	ASSEFRGPPNELF
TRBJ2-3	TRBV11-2	ASSLGGKDTQY
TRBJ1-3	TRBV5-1	ASSLASARHGNTIY
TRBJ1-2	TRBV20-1	SASSAADKLNYGYT
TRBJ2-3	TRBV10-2	ASSRGSFDTQY
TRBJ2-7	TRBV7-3	ASSRDDRGREQY
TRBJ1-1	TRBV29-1	SVATSIWLGNTEAF
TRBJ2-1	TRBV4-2	ASSPSYNEQF
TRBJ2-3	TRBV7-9	ASSSRTGGEDTQY
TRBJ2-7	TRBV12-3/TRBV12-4	ASSPWGGGIYEQY
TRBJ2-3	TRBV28	ASSQGGFMAGEGY
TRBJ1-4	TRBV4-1	ASSQERGDLREKLF
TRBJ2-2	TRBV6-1	ASCAQGSGELF
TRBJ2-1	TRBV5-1	ASSLTAVNYNEQF
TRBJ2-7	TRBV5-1	ASSLSGGVSYEQY
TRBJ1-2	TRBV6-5	ASSNGQLQTSNYGYT
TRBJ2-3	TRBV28	ASTLWGQGNYVTDTQY
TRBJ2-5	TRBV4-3	ASSQDTGGGETQY
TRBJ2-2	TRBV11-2	ASSLWVSPSGELF
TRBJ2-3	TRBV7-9	ASSNDRGSTDTQY
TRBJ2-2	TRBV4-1	ASSQTFNTGELF
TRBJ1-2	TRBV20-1	SARGLSSNYGYT
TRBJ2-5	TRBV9	ASSVVGSGETQY
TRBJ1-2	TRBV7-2	ASSPDRGMFYGYT
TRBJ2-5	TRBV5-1	ASSLGGLRAQETQY
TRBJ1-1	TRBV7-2	ASSAYLLKDTEAF
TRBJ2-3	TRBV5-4	ASSSARLGYTQY
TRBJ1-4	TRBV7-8	ASSSTVAASNEKLF
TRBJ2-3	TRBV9	ASSPSGELGGQY
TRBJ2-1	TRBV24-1	ATSEGSRNEQF
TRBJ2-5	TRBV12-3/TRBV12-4	ASSFAGAETQY
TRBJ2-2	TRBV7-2	ASSTASGGELF
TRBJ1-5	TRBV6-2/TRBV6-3	ASRDSYNQPQH
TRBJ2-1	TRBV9	ASSVERRSYNEQF
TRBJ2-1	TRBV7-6	ASTKSLAGADYNEQF
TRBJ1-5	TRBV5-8	ASSPQSQPQH
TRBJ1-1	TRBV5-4	ASSLPQGARNTEAF
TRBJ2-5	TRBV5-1	ASQRGRQETQY
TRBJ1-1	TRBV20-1	SARETGGTEAF
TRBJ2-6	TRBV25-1	ASSGGMGQRTSAANVLT
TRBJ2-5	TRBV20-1	SAYPMGTETQY
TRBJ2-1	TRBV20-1	SARRRAGSYNEQF
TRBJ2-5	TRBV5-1	ASSPTSGGVQETQY
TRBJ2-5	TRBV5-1	ASRIGGTPEETQY
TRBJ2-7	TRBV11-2	ASSFLLAGAYEQY